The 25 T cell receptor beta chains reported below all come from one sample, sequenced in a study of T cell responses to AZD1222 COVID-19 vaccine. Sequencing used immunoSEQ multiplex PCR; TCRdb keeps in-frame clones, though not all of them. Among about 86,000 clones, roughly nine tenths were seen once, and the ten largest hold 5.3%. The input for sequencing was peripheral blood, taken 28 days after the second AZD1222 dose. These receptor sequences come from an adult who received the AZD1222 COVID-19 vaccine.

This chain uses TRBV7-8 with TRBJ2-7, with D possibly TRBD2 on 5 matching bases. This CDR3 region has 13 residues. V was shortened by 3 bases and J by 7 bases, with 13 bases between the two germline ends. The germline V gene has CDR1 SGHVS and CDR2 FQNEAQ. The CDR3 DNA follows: TGTGCCAGCAGCTTCGCCTTCCGGAGGGAGCAGTACTTC. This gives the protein CASSFAFRREQYF.

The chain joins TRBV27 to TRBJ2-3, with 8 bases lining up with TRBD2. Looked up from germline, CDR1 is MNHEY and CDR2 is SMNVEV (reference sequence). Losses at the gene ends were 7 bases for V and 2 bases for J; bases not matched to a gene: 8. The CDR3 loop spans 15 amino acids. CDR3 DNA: TGTGCCAGCAAAACCGGGGGGGCATACACAGATACGCAGTATTTT. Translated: CASKTGGAYTDTQYF.

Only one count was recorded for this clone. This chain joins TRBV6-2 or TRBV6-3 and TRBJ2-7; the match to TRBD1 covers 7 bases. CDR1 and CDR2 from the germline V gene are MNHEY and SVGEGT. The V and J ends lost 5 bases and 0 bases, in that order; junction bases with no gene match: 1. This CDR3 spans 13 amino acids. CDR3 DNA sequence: TGTGCCAGCAGTGGGACAGACTCCTACGAGCAGTACTTC. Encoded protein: CASSGTDSYEQYF.

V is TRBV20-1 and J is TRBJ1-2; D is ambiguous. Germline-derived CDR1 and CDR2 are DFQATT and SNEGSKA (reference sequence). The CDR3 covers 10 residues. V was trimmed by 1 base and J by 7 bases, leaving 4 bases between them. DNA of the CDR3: TGCAGTGCTAGAGCAGTTGGCTACACCTTC. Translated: CSARAVGYTF.

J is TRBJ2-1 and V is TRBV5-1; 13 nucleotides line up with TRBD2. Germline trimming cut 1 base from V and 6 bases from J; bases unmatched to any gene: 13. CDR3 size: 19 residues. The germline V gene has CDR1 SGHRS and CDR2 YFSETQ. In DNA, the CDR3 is TGCGCCAGCAGCTTGTACCAGAGACTAGCGGGGGGTCCGGGCAATGAGCAGTTCTTC. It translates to CASSLYQRLAGGPGNEQFF. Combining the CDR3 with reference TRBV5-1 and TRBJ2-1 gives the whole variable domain KAGVTQTPRYLIKTRGQQVTLSCSPISGHRSVSWYQQTPGQGLQFLFEYFSETQRNKGNFPGRFSGRQFSNSRSEMNVSTLELGDSALYLCASSLYQRLAGGPGNEQFFGPGTRLTVL.

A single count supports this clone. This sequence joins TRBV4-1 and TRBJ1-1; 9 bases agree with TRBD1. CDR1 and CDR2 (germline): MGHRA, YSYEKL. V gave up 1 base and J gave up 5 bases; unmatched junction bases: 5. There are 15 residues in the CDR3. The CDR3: CASSQVQGAQTEAFF. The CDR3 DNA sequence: TGCGCCAGCAGCCAAGTACAGGGGGCCCAGACTGAAGCTTTCTTT.

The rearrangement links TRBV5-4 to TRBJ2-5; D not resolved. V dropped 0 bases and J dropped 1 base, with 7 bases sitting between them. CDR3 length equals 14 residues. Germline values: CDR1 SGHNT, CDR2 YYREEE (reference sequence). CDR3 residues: CASSLGLAQETQYF. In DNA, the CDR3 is TGTGCCAGCAGCTTGGGGCTCGCCCAAGAGACCCAGTACTTC.

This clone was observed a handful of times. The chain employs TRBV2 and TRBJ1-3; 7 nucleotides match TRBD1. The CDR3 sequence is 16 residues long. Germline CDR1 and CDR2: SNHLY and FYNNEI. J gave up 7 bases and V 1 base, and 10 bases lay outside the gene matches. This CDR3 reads CASSEGGTDLWNTIYF. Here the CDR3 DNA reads TGTGCCAGCAGTGAAGGAGGGACAGATTTATGGAACACCATATATTTT.

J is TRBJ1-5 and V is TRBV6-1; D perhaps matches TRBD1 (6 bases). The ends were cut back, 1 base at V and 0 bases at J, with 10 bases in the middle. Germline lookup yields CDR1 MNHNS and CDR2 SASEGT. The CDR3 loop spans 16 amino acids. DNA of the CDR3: TGTGCCAGCAGTGAAGAGTGGACAGCTAGCAATCAGCCCCAGCATTTT. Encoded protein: CASSEEWTASNQPQHF.

This CDR3 is CASSAGGPGSSQPQHF. The CDR3 DNA reads TGTGCCAGCAGCGCGGGGGGACCGGGGTCCAGTCAGCCCCAGCATTTT. The rearrangement links TRBV9 to TRBJ1-5, with D possibly TRBD1 on 5 matching bases. Germline V gives CDR1 SGDLS, CDR2 YYNGEE. The CDR3 runs 16 residues. V gave up 3 bases and J gave up 6 bases, with 19 bases separating them.

The chain's CDR3 is CASSQRTSGGEQFF. The CDR3 DNA is TGTGCCAGCAGCCAGAGGACTAGCGGGGGAGAGCAGTTCTTC. The V and J genes are TRBV7-2 and TRBJ2-1; 13 bases map to TRBD2. V lost 5 bases to trimming and J lost 10 bases; unmatched junction nucleotides: 5. The CDR3 runs 14 residues. Per the germline V gene, CDR1 is SGHTA and CDR2 is FQGNSA. Full variable domain (rest looked up from reference TRBV7-2 and TRBJ2-1): GAGVSQSPSNKVTEKGKDVELRCDPISGHTALYWYRQSLGQGLEFLIYFQGNSAPDKSGLPSDRFSAERTGGSVSTLTIQRTQQEDSAVYLCASSQRTSGGEQFFGPGTRLTVL.

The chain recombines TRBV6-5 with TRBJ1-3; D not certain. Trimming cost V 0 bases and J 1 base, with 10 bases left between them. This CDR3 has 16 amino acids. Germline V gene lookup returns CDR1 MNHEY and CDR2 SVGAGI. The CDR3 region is CASSYSAAGSGNTIYF. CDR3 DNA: TGTGCCAGCAGTTACTCAGCGGCTGGGTCTGGAAACACCATATATTTT.

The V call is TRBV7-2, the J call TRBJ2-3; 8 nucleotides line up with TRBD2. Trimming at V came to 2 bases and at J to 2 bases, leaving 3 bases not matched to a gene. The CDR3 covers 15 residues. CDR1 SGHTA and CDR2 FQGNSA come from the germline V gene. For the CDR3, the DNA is TGTGCCAGCAGCTTAACGGGGGGGACCACAGATACGCAGTATTTT. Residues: CASSLTGGTTDTQYF.

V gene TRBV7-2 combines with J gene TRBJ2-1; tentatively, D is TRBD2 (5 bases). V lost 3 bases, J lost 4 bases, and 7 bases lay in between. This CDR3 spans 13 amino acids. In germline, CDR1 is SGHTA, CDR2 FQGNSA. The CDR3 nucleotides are TGTGCCAGCAGCTTTGACTATTACAATGAGCAGTTCTTC. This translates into CASSFDYYNEQFF.

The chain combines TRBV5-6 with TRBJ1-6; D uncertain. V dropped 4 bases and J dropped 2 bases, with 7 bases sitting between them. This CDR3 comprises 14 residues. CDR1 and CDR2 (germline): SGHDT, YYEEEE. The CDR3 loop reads CASSPATYNSPLHF. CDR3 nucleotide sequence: TGTGCCAGCAGCCCTGCCACCTATAATTCACCCCTCCACTTT.

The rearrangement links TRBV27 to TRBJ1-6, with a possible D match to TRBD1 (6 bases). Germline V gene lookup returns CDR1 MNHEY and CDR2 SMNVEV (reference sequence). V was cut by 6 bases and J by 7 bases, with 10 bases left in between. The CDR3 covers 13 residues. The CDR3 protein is CASSQTGNSPLHF. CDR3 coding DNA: TGTGCCAGCAGCCAAACAGGGAATTCACCCCTCCACTTT.

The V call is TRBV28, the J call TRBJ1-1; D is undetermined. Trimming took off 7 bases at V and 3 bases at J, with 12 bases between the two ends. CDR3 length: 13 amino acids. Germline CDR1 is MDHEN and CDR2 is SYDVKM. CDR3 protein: CASTSGRDTEAFF. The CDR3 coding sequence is TGTGCCAGCACCTCGGGAAGGGACACTGAAGCTTTCTTT.

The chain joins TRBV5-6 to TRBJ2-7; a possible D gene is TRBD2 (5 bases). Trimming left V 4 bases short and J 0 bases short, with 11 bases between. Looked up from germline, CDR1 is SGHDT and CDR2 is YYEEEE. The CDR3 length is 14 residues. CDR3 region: CASSPGWPSYEQYF. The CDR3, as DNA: TGTGCCAGCAGCCCGGGGTGGCCCTCCTACGAGCAGTACTTC.

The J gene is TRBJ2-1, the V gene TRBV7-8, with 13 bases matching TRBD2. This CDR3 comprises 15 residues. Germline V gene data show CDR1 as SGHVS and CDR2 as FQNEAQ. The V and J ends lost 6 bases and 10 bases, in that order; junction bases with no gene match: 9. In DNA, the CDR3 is TGTGCCAGCAGAATCGGGACTAGCGGGGTACGGGAGCAGTTCTTC. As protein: CASRIGTSGVREQFF. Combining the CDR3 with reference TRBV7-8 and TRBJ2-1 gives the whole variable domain GAGVSQSPRYKVAKRGQDVALRCDPISGHVSLFWYQQALGQGPEFLTYFQNEAQLDKSGLPSDRFFAERPEGSVSTLKIQRTQQEDSAVYLCASRIGTSGVREQFFGPGTRLTVL.

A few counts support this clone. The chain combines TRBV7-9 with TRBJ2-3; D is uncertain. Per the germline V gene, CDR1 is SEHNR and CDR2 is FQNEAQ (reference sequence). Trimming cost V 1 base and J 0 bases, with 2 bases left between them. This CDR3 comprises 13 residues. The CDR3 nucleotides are TGTGCCAGCAGCTTAGGAAGCACAGATACGCAGTATTTT. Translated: CASSLGSTDTQYF.

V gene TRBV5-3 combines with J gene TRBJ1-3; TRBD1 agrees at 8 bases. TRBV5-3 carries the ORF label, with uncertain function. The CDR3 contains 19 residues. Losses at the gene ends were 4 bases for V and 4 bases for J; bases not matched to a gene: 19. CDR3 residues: CARSDPGGSSCSQGNTIYF. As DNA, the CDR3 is TGTGCCAGAAGCGACCCAGGGGGCTCCTCCTGCTCGCAGGGAAACACCATATATTTT.

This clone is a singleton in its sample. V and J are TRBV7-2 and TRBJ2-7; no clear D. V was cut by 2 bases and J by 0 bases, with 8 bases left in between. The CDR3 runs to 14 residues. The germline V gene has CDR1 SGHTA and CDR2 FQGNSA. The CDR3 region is CASSLRQNSYEQYF. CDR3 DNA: TGTGCCAGCAGCTTACGGCAAAACTCCTACGAGCAGTACTTC. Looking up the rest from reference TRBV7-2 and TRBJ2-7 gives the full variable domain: GAGVSQSPSNKVTEKGKDVELRCDPISGHTALYWYRQSLGQGLEFLIYFQGNSAPDKSGLPSDRFSAERTGGSVSTLTIQRTQQEDSAVYLCASSLRQNSYEQYFGPGTRLTVT.

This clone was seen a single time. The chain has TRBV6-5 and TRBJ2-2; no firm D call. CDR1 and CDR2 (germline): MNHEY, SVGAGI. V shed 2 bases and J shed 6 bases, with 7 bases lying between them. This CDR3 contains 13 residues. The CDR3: CASSYPLSGELFF. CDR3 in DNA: TGTGCCAGCAGTTACCCACTATCCGGGGAGCTGTTTTTT.

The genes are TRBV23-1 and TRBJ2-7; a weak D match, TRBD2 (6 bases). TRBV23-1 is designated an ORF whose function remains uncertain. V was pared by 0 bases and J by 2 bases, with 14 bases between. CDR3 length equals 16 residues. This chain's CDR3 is CASSQSGGRWPYEQYV. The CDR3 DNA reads TGCGCCAGCAGTCAATCTGGAGGGCGTTGGCCCTACGAGCAGTACGTC.

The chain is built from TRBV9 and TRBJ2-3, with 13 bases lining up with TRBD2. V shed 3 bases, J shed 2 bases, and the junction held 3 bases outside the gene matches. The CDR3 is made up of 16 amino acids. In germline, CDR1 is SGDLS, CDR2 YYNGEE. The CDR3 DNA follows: TGTGCCAGCAGCGGGACTAGCGGGGGACCCACAGATACGCAGTATTTT. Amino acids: CASSGTSGGPTDTQYF.